Below, 20 T cell receptor beta chains from the same sample are listed, as sequenced in a study of cytomegalovirus exposure and HLA in healthy donors. In the PCR, 60 Vbeta and 13 Jbeta primers were used. The repertoire was sequenced with immunoSEQ multiplex PCR; TCRdb's copy has only in-frame clones and lacks some. The listing contains tens of thousands of clones. The sequenced sample consisted of PBMCs. The receptors come from a female donor in good health and CMV-seronegative.

This chain uses TRBV15 with TRBJ2-5, with unresolved D. The V and J ends lost 1 base and 5 bases respectively, with 11 bases between them. The CDR3 has 14 amino acids. From germline, CDR1 is LNHNV and CDR2 YYDKDF (reference sequence). The CDR3 is CATSRGSSGETQYF. In DNA, the CDR3 is TGTGCCACCAGCAGAGGTAGCTCGGGTGAGACCCAGTACTTC. The variable domain in full, completed from reference TRBV15 and TRBJ2-5, reads DAMVIQNPRYQVTQFGKPVTLSCSQTLNHNVMYWYQQKSSQAPKLLFHYYDKDFNNEADTPDNFQSRRPNTSFCFLDIRSPGLGDTAMYLCATSRGSSGETQYFGPGTRLLVL.

This chain connects TRBV7-2 to TRBJ1-2, with 11 bases identical to TRBD1. CDR1 and CDR2 (germline): SGHTA, FQGNSA. V shed 5 bases, J shed 6 bases, and the junction held 17 bases outside the gene matches. The CDR3 is 18 amino acids. CDR3 residues: CASSRKGQGERLWDGYTF. DNA for the CDR3: TGTGCCAGCAGCCGAAAGGGACAGGGGGAACGGTTATGGGATGGCTACACCTTC.

The chain recombines TRBV2 with TRBJ1-2, with 8 bases that match TRBD1. J was trimmed by 0 bases and V by 7 bases; bases with no gene match: 16. Germline-derived CDR1 and CDR2 are SNHLY and FYNNEI. The CDR3 sequence is 18 residues long. CDR3 nucleotides: TGTGCCAGCAACTCCTTGCCGGGACAGGCCCTCTCTAACTATGGCTACACCTTC. Its protein product is CASNSLPGQALSNYGYTF.

This chain uses TRBV19 with TRBJ1-5, with TRBD1 matching over 12 bases. Germline CDR1 reads LNHDA; CDR2 reads SQIVND (reference sequence). The CDR3 spans 19 residues. V gave up 7 bases and J gave up 0 bases; unmatched junction bases: 13. This CDR3 reads CASKGGGTGGPYSNQPQHF. The CDR3 nucleotides read TGTGCCAGTAAGGGCGGAGGGACAGGGGGCCCCTATAGCAATCAGCCCCAGCATTTT. The full variable domain, in which reference TRBV19 and TRBJ1-5 provide the parts outside the CDR3, is DGGITQSPKYLFRKEGQNVTLSCEQNLNHDAMYWYRQDPGQGLRLIYYSQIVNDFQKGDIAEGYSVSREKKESFPLTVTSAQKNPTAFYLCASKGGGTGGPYSNQPQHFGDGTRLSIL.

This sequence joins TRBV5-1 and TRBJ1-2, with 7 positions matching TRBD1. The CDR3 is made up of 13 amino acids. Germline assignment: CDR1 SGHRS and CDR2 YFSETQ. Trimming at V came to 4 bases and at J to 7 bases, leaving 7 bases not matched to a gene. This CDR3 is CASSMTTGAGYTF. CDR3 bases: TGCGCCAGCAGCATGACTACAGGGGCTGGCTACACCTTC.

V gene TRBV12-5 combines with J gene TRBJ1-5; D is perhaps TRBD1 (6 bases). The germline gives CDR1 LGHNT, CDR2 FRNRAP. The ends were cut back, 7 bases at V and 9 bases at J, with 16 bases in the middle. This CDR3 is 13 amino acids long. DNA of the CDR3: TGTGCTAGTGCCCAGACGACGGACAGGCCCCAGCATTTT. Protein sequence: CASAQTTDRPQHF.

The chain combines TRBV10-3 with TRBJ1-5; D gene uncertain. The germline gives CDR1 ENHRY, CDR2 SYGVKD. V lost 6 bases and J 4 bases, leaving 10 bases between the germline ends. The CDR3 runs to 13 residues. The CDR3 loop is CAIRSEGNQPQHF. As DNA, the CDR3 is TGTGCCATCAGATCGGAGGGAAATCAGCCCCAGCATTTT.

The CDR3 DNA is TGTGCCACCGGGGAGGTTGGGCAGCAAGAGACCCAGTACTTC. It encodes CATGEVGQQETQYF. The chain has TRBV19 and TRBJ2-5; D may be TRBD2 (6 bases). The CDR3 runs 14 residues. The germline V gene has CDR1 LNHDA and CDR2 SQIVND (reference sequence). V gave up 10 bases and J gave up 2 bases, with 17 bases separating them.

The genes are TRBV6-1 and TRBJ2-7; the D is unclear. Germline CDR1 is MNHNS and CDR2 is SASEGT. CDR3 length equals 12 residues. V shed 11 bases and J shed 3 bases, with 14 bases lying between them. CDR3 sequence: CAVRTVVYEQYF. The CDR3, as DNA: TGTGCCGTCCGAACGGTTGTCTACGAGCAGTACTTC.

V usage is TRBV6-5 and J usage is TRBJ1-2, with D perhaps TRBD1 (5 bases). The germline V gene encodes CDR1 MNHEY and CDR2 SVGAGI. V lost 2 bases, J lost 8 bases, and 12 bases lay in between. The CDR3 has 13 residues. CDR3 coding DNA: TGTGCCAGCAGTTACGGGGCCTCCCGCGGCTACACCTTC. As protein: CASSYGASRGYTF.

V usage is TRBV4-1 and J usage is TRBJ1-4; 12 positions match TRBD1. The CDR3 is 16 amino acids. CDR1 and CDR2 (germline): MGHRA, YSYEKL. V was pared by 3 bases and J by 10 bases, with 9 bases of the junction left unmatched. The CDR3 reads CASSQAGTGGFRKLFF. The CDR3 DNA reads TGCGCCAGCAGCCAGGCCGGGACAGGGGGCTTTCGAAAACTGTTTTTT.

The chain links TRBV9 to TRBJ1-2; perhaps TRBD1 as D (5 bases). V was trimmed by 0 bases and J by 6 bases, leaving 6 bases between them. The CDR3 spans 12 residues. Germline V gene data show CDR1 as SGDLS and CDR2 as YYNGEE. Written as DNA, the CDR3 is TGTGCCAGCAGCGTAGGGGGCCATGGCTACACCTTC. Translated, it gives CASSVGGHGYTF.

The chain is built from TRBV7-8 and TRBJ2-2; TRBD1 is a possible D gene (6 bases). CDR1 is SGHVS and CDR2 is FQNEAQ in the germline V gene. CDR3 length equals 15 residues. The ends were cut back, 8 bases at V and 5 bases at J, with 18 bases in the middle. CDR3 sequence reads: CASLSRDTLTGELFF. The CDR3 bases are TGTGCCAGCTTATCCCGGGACACCCTTACCGGGGAGCTGTTTTTT. Together with reference TRBV7-8 and TRBJ2-2, the CDR3 gives the full variable domain: GAGVSQSPRYKVAKRGQDVALRCDPISGHVSLFWYQQALGQGPEFLTYFQNEAQLDKSGLPSDRFFAERPEGSVSTLKIQRTQQEDSAVYLCASLSRDTLTGELFFGEGSRLTVL.

The chain joins TRBV5-6 to TRBJ2-3, with TRBD2 matching over 12 bases. CDR1 and CDR2 from the germline V gene are SGHDT and YYEEEE. The CDR3 totals 17 residues. V lost 4 bases, J lost 2 bases, and 8 bases stayed unmatched. CDR3 in DNA: TGTGCCAGCAGCGTGACTAGCGGGGGCCGATACACAGATACGCAGTATTTT. Translated, it gives CASSVTSGGRYTDTQYF.

The V call is TRBV6-6, the J call TRBJ2-7; TRBD1 matches at 9 bases. This CDR3 comprises 12 residues. CDR1 and CDR2 from the germline V gene are MNHNY and SVGAGI (reference sequence). V dropped 10 bases and J dropped 4; count of bases not matched to a gene: 5. CDR3 protein: CAISQGAYEQYF. DNA of the CDR3: TGTGCCATTTCACAGGGGGCTTACGAGCAGTACTTC.

The rearrangement uses TRBV4-3 and TRBJ2-1; 11 positions agree with TRBD2. Germline V gives CDR1 LGHNA, CDR2 YSLEER. The CDR3 runs to 17 residues. Trimming took 1 base from V and 2 from J; bases not matched to a gene: 4. The CDR3 DNA follows: TGCGCCAGCAGCCAAGGCCTTAGCGGGGGGGCCTACAATGAGCAGTTCTTC. Its protein is CASSQGLSGGAYNEQFF.

The rearrangement links TRBV6-5 to TRBJ1-2; D possibly corresponds to TRBD1 (5 bases). V lost 2 bases, J lost 3 bases, and 13 bases lay in between. Germline CDR1 is MNHEY and CDR2 is SVGAGI. This CDR3 spans 15 amino acids. CDR3 nucleotides: TGTGCCAGCAGTTACAGGCAGGGTATGGACTATGGCTACACCTTC. Translating gives CASSYRQGMDYGYTF.

The rearrangement links TRBV6-4 to TRBJ1-2; 8 bases match TRBD1. Germline V gives CDR1 MRHNA, CDR2 SNTAGT. Trimming removed 2 bases from V and 4 bases from J; junction bases left unmatched: 15. The CDR3 is 18 residues long. CDR3 nucleotides: TGTGCCAGCAGTGACGCCGAGAACCCGGACAGGGTTTGCTATGGCTACACCTTC. Residues: CASSDAENPDRVCYGYTF.

The chain carries TRBV27 and TRBJ1-2, with D tentatively TRBD1 (6 bases). Germline lookup yields CDR1 MNHEY and CDR2 SMNVEV (reference sequence). The CDR3 contains 15 residues. With 0 bases removed from V and 1 base from J, the gap between germline ends came to 9 bases. CDR3 sequence (DNA): TGTGCCAGCAGTTTATCGGGACATGTTAACTATGGCTACACCTTC. Amino acids: CASSLSGHVNYGYTF.

V and J are TRBV5-6 and TRBJ2-3; 14 nucleotides match TRBD2. CDR1 and CDR2 (germline): SGHDT, YYEEEE. CDR3 size: 17 residues. The J segment lost 1 base and the V segment lost 1 base, leaving 2 bases of the junction unmatched. The CDR3 region is CASSLMGLAGGTDTQYF. The CDR3 DNA sequence: TGTGCCAGCAGCTTGATGGGACTAGCGGGGGGCACAGATACGCAGTATTTT.